This T cell receptor (beta chain) appears in the sequencing data of a study of blood T cell repertoires in COVID-19 (dated by TCRdb to about 2020). Looking at the study overall: Collaborator samples came from the United States, Italy and Spain and covered acute and convalescent phases of COVID-19. Where available, HLA class I and class II types were obtained from metadata supplied by the sample provider rather than from assay-based typing. A freely available public database, intended as a resource for researchers studying the immune response to SARS-CoV-2, is where the repertoires were released. Samples were obtained from the ongoing ImmuneRACE study (first 160 participants) and from 1,000 to 1,500 subjects provided by 6 global collaborators. Deeply sampled blood TCRbeta repertoires from subjects exposed to, actively infected with, or recovered from COVID-19 were included in the dataset. The sample metadata nearly always contained a de-identified subject ID, COVID-19 status, age in years and sex. The material from the prospective study consisted of cDNA or gDNA derived from T cells, B-cell-depleted T cells, or PBMCs.

The paper's findings and limits, for the study overall: The amount of clinical and demographic metadata varied by source and participant and was provided uncurated.

Enrolling through a virtual design, the prospective study's participants ranged in age from about 18 to 89 years and lived across 20 to 30 United States geographic areas. To assign participants to cohorts, the prospective study relied on clinical history that participants themselves reported in a screening survey and a study questionnaire. Each participant in the prospective study had whole blood, serum and a nasopharyngeal or oropharyngeal swab collected by mobile phlebotomists. Participants in the prospective study had the option to provide additional blood draws and questionnaires over a roughly two-month period. Before DNA extraction, blood samples from the prospective study were shipped at room temperature or frozen. This clone is a singleton in its sample. It has no known antigen specificity. No much larger clone exists at a distance of one base, and base qualities are not known. TCRbeta CDR3 regions were amplified from genomic DNA by means of the immunoSEQ Assay, a bias-controlled multiplex PCR. The authors' pipeline ran thus. The number of nucleated cells in each sample was estimated by amplification of reference gene primers within the assay. To quantify the absolute abundance of each unique TCRbeta CDR3 rearrangement, sequence reads were collapsed and filtered. For each sample, productive Simpson clonality was calculated as the square root of Simpson's diversity index over productive rearrangements. TCRdb took this table from immuneACCESS and kept in-frame rearrangements with V and J called. Such tables lack part of the clones; where checked against another copy, unresolved V genes explain under half of the gap, and the rest is unexplained. That table supplies the V and J calls and clone size; D and trimming were determined from the DNA. Across this sample there are about 220,000 clones, with approximately 83% seen only once. The ten largest account for about 1.3% of the sample.

The source is a woman between 40 and 50 years old with acute COVID-19. The sample was PBMCs or T cells enriched from blood (not recorded which).

Read as DNA, the sequence is TGTGCCAGCAGTTACTCGCTAGCGGGAGGGTCTTGGGCCCAGTACTTC. This gives the protein CASSYSLAGGSWAQYF. Here the chain combines TRBV6-2 or TRBV6-3 and TRBJ2-5; 12 central bases correspond to TRBD2. Via the germline V gene, CDR1 is MNHEY and CDR2 SVGEGT. V ends up 0 bases short and J 9 bases short, with an unmatched junction base count of 8. CDR3 length: 16 amino acids, cysteine to phenylalanine. The read is trimmed to its CDR3 DNA, 48 bases read in frame from base 1.